These 11 T cell receptor beta chains were all obtained from the same sample, sequenced in a study of T cells in Graves' hyperthyroidism and ophthalmopathy. RNA transcripts were the template for amplifying TCR beta CDR3 regions. In the first-round RT-PCR of the TCR CDR3, the HTBI primer set was used. TCRdb redid the calling of the multiplex PCR reads with MiXCR, one entry per CDR3 protein. This table has more than 500,000 distinct CDR3 sequences, around 42% appearing once. Sequencing was done on a sample of peripheral blood or thyroid tissue (not recorded which). Source of these receptors: an adult woman with Graves' disease, either hyperthyroidism or ophthalmopathy (not recorded which).

The chain uses TRBV24-1 and TRBJ1-5, with D uncertain. The length of the CDR3 is 12 residues. Germline CDR1 reads KGHDR; CDR2 reads SFDVKD. Trimming shortened V by 8 bases and J by 1 base, and 5 bases separated the two germline ends. CDR3 residues: CATTASNQPQHF. The CDR3 DNA reads as TGTGCCACCACTGCAAGCAATCAGCCCCAGCATTTT.

This clonotype was found a few times. V and J are TRBV7-6 and TRBJ2-1; no reliable D call. CDR3 length equals 12 residues. Trimming left V 4 bases short and J 10 bases short, with 11 bases between. Germline values: CDR1 SGHVS, CDR2 FNYEAQ. In nucleotides, the CDR3 is TGTGCCAGCAGCTCCCATTCCCTAGAGCAGTTCTTC. Translating gives CASSSHSLEQFF. Complete variable domain (other parts from reference TRBV7-6 and TRBJ2-1): GAGVSQSPRYKVTKRGQDVALRCDPISGHVSLYWYRQALGQGPEFLTYFNYEAQQDKSGLPNDRFSAERPEGSISTLTIQRTEQRDSAMYRCASSSHSLEQFFGPGTRLTVL.

In its sample, this clonotype was seen many times. The rearrangement links TRBV7-2 to TRBJ2-7, with D unclear. V dropped 5 bases and J dropped 0 bases, with 14 bases sitting between them. This CDR3 region has 15 residues. CDR1 is SGHTA and CDR2 is FQGNSA in the germline V gene. As DNA, the CDR3 is TGTGCCAGCAGCATTTGGTCCTCCTTCTCCTACGAGCAGTACTTC. Translated, it gives CASSIWSSFSYEQYF.

The chain recombines TRBV20-1 with TRBJ1-6; the D gene is possibly TRBD1 (5 bases). Germline CDR1 DFQATT, CDR2 SNEGSKA (reference sequence). The V gene lost 6 bases and the J gene lost 16 bases, with 7 bases spanning the gap. The CDR3 extends over 8 amino acids. The CDR3 DNA follows: TGCAGTGCGAGGGGACTCCACTTT. Its translation: CSARGLHF.

This clonotype came up a few times. The genes are TRBV29-1 and TRBJ1-1; the D gene is possibly TRBD1 (5 bases). The V gene's germline CDR1 is SQVTM and CDR2 ANQGSEA. V was shortened by 3 bases and J by 1 base, with 12 bases between the two germline ends. The CDR3 is made up of 14 amino acids. The CDR3 DNA reads TGCAGCGTTGAGGGGGTCAACCCGAACACTGAAGCTTTCTTT. Its protein product is CSVEGVNPNTEAFF.

This clonotype was recorded at least ten times. The CDR3, as DNA: TGTGCCAGCAGCCAGGGTCGGCCACAGGGTCTGGGGAACTATGGCTACACCTTC. As protein: CASSQGRPQGLGNYGYTF. This chain links TRBV4-2 with TRBJ1-2, with D possibly being TRBD1 (6 bases). Germline CDR1 reads LGHNA; CDR2 reads YNFKEQ. This CDR3 is built from 18 residues. V lost 3 bases and J 2 bases, leaving 22 bases between the germline ends.

The rearrangement joins TRBV29-1 to TRBJ1-2; D remains ambiguous. Trimming left V 4 bases short and J 4 bases short, with 13 bases between. The CDR3 has 13 residues. Germline V gene sequence: CDR1 SQVTM, CDR2 ANQGSEA. The DNA for the CDR3 is TGCAGCGTTGTCTTGTGGTCATCCTATGGCTACACCTTC. Translating it yields CSVVLWSSYGYTF.

This clonotype was detected a few times. V is TRBV30 and J is TRBJ2-7; D might be TRBD2 (6 bases). Germline CDR1 and CDR2: GTSNPN and SVGIG (reference sequence). V gave up 0 bases and J gave up 6 bases, with 15 bases separating them. The CDR3 is made up of 14 amino acids. In DNA, the CDR3 is TGTGCCTGGAGTGTGTTTAGCGGTACTCTCGAGCAGTACTTC. Encoded protein: CAWSVFSGTLEQYF.

The table lists this clonotype with many counts. The CDR3 nucleotides read TGTGCCAGCAGTTCCTTGGGATCGTGGGAGAAGAACACCGGGGAGCTGTTTTTT. Its protein is CASSSLGSWEKNTGELFF. The chain combines TRBV7-9 with TRBJ2-2, with TRBD2 as a possible D gene (5 bases). The CDR3 runs to 18 residues. The V gene lost 6 bases and the J gene lost 1 base, with 21 bases spanning the gap. The germline gives CDR1 SEHNR, CDR2 FQNEAQ (reference sequence).

This clonotype has just one count. The gene calls are TRBV7-2 and TRBJ2-6, with 7 positions matching TRBD1. The CDR3 runs to 18 residues. Germline-derived CDR1 and CDR2 are SGHTA and FQGNSA. V lost 3 bases and J lost 0; bases outside the gene matches: 8. The CDR3 bases are TGTGCCAGCAGCTTTGAACGGGACAGCCACTCTGGGGCCAACGTCCTGACTTTC. It specifies CASSFERDSHSGANVLTF.

The chain uses TRBV10-3 and TRBJ2-5, with D possibly matching TRBD2 (5 bases). The CDR3 runs 14 residues. CDR1 ENHRY and CDR2 SYGVKD come from the germline V gene. V was clipped by 2 bases and J by 3 bases, with 10 bases between them. CDR3 DNA: TGTGCCATCAGTGAGGAGGGAAGCGAAGAGACCCAGTACTTC. Protein: CAISEEGSEETQYF.